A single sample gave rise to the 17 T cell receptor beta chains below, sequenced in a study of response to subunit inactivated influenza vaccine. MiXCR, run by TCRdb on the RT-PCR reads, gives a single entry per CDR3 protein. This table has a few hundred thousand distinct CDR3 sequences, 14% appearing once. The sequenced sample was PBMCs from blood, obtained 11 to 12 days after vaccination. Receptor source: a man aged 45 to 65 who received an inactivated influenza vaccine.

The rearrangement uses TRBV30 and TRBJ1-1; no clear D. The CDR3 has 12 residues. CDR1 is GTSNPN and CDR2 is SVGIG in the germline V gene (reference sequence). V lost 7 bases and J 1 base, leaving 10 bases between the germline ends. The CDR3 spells CALGPTNTEAFF. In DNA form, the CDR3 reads TGTGCCTTAGGGCCGACGAACACTGAAGCTTTCTTT.

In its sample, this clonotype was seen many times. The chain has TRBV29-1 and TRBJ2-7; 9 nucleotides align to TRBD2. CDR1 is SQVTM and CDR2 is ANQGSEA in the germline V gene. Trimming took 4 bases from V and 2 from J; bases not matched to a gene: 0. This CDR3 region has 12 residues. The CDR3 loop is CSVASGTYEQYF. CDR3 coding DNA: TGCAGCGTTGCTAGCGGGACCTACGAGCAGTACTTC.

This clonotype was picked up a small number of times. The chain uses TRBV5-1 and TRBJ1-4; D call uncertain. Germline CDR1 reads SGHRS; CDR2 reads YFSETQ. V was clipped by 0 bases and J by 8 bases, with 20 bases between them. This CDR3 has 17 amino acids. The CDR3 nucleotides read TGCGCCAGCAGCTTGGATCGGGCAGAACTGGCGAGGGAAAAACTGTTTTTT. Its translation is CASSLDRAELAREKLFF.

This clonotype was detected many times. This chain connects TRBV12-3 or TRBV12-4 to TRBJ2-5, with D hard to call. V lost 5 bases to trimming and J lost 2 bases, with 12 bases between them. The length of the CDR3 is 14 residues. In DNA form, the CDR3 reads TGTGCCAGCAGTCCCCGTGGTGGGCAAGAGACCCAGTACTTC. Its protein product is CASSPRGGQETQYF.

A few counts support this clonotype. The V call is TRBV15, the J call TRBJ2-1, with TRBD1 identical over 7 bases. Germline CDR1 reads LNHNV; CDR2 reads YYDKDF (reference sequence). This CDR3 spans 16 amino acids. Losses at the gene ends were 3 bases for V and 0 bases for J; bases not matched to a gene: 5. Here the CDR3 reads CATSSQGVRSYNEQFF. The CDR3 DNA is TGTGCCACCAGCAGCCAGGGGGTACGCTCCTACAATGAGCAGTTCTTC.

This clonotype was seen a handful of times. The CDR3 is CASSVSWMNTEAFF. DNA of the CDR3: TGTGCCAGCAGTGTCTCATGGATGAACACTGAAGCTTTCTTT. The genes are TRBV27 and TRBJ1-1; D remains ambiguous. CDR1 and CDR2 from the germline V gene are MNHEY and SMNVEV (reference sequence). Deletions cut 5 bases from V and 0 bases from J, with 10 bases between. The CDR3 is made up of 14 amino acids.

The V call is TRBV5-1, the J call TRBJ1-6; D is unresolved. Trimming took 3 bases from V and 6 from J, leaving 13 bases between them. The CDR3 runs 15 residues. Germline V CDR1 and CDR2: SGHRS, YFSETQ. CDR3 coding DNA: TGCGCCAGCAGCTCGGGGTTAGACCGTAATTCACCCCTCCACTTT. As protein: CASSSGLDRNSPLHF.

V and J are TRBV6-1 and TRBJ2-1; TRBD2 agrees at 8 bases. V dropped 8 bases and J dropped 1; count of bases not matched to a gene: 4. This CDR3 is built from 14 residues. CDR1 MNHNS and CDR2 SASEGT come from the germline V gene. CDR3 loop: CASYAGGSYNEQFF. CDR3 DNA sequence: TGTGCCAGCTACGCGGGAGGTTCCTACAATGAGCAGTTCTTC.

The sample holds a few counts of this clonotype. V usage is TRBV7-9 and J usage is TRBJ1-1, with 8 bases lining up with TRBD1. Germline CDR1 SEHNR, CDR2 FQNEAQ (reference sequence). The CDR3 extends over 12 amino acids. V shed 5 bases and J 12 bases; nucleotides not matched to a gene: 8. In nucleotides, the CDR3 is TGTGCCAGCAGCCCAGGGACAGGCGTTACTTTCTTT. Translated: CASSPGTGVTFF.

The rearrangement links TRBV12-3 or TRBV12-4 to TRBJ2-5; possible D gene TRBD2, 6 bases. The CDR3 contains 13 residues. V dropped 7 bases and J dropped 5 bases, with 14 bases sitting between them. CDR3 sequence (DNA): TGTGCCAGCACCCCCGCAGGGAGGGAGACCCAGTACTTC. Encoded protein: CASTPAGRETQYF.

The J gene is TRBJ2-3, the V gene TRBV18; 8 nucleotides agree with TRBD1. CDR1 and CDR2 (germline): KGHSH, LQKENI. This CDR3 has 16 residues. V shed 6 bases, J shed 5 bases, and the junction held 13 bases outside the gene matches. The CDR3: CASSPKQGDRGDTQYF. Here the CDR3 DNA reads TGTGCCAGCTCTCCGAAACAGGGGGATCGAGGAGATACGCAGTATTTT.

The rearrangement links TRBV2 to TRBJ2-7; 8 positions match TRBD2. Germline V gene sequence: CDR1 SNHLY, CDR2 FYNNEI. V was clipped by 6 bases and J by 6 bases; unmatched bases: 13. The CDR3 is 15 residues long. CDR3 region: CASRGTGLARVEQYF. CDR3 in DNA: TGTGCCAGCAGGGGGACCGGACTAGCTAGGGTCGAGCAGTACTTC. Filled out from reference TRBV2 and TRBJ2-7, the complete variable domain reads EPEVTQTPSHQVTQMGQEVILRCVPISNHLYFYWYRQILGQKVEFLVSFYNNEISEKSEIFDDQFSVERPDGSNFTLKIRSTKLEDSAMYFCASRGTGLARVEQYFGPGTRLTVT.

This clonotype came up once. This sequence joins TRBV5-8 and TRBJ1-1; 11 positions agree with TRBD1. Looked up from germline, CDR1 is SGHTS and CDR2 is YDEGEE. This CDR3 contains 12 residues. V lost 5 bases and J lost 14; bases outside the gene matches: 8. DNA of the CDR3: TGTGCCAGCAGACGGGGACAGGGGGTAACGTTCTTT. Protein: CASRRGQGVTFF.

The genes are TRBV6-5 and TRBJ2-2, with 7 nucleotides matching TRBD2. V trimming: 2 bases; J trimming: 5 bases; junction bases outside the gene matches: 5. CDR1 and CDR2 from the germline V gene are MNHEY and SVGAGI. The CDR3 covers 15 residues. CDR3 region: CASSYAPGGTGELFF. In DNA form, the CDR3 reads TGTGCCAGCAGTTACGCTCCGGGGGGTACCGGGGAGCTGTTTTTT.

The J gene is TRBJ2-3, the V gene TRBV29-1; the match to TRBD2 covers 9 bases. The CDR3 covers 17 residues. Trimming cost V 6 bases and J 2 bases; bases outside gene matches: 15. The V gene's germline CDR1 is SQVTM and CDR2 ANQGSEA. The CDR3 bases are TGCAGCGTGATTAGCGGGGGTCCCCCTATTGTCACAGATACGCAGTATTTT. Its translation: CSVISGGPPIVTDTQYF.

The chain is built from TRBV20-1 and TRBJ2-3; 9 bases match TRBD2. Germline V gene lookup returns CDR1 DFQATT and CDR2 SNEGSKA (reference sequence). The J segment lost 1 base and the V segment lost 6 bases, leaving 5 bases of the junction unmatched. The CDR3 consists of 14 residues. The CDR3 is CSARGTSRTDTQYF. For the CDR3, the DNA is TGCAGTGCCAGGGGGACTAGCCGCACAGATACGCAGTATTTT.

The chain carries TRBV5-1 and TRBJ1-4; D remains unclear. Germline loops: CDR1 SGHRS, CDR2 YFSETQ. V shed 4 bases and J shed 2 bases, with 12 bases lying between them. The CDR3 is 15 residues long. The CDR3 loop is CASSRNSATNEKLFF. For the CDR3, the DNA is TGCGCCAGCAGCCGCAACTCCGCCACTAATGAAAAACTGTTTTTT.